The 30 T cell receptor beta chains listed next were all sequenced from one sample in a study of blood T cell repertoires in COVID-19. TCRdb's table, derived via immunoSEQ multiplex PCR, lists solely in-frame clones and lacks some. The sample records about 310,000 clones, 85% to 90% being singletons. Source material: peripheral blood. Receptors originate from a woman aged 25 to 39 with COVID-19, enrolled during active disease.

The chain has TRBV7-2 and TRBJ1-2; D unclear. The CDR3 is 12 residues long. V was shortened by 5 bases and J by 4 bases, with 8 bases between the two germline ends. The germline V gene encodes CDR1 SGHTA and CDR2 FQGNSA. CDR3 amino acids: CASSRDIYGYTF. In DNA form, the CDR3 reads TGTGCCAGCAGCCGCGACATCTATGGCTACACCTTC.

This clone was counted only a few times. The rearrangement links TRBV28 to TRBJ2-7, with a tentative D call TRBD2 (6 bases). The CDR3 totals 14 residues. Germline assignment: CDR1 MDHEN and CDR2 SYDVKM. V lost 7 bases to trimming and J lost 4 bases, with 17 bases between them. CDR3 DNA: TGTGCCAGCATCCCTGGAGGGTCTTCTTACGAGCAGTACTTC. Encoded protein: CASIPGGSSYEQYF.

The chain is built from TRBV12-5 and TRBJ2-7; TRBD2 might be the D (6 bases). Trimming removed 6 bases at V and 3 bases at J, with 18 bases between. This CDR3 comprises 15 residues. Germline values: CDR1 LGHNT, CDR2 FRNRAP. The CDR3 sequence is CASGTIGGVHYEQYF. The CDR3 region has the DNA TGTGCTAGTGGAACCATCGGCGGGGTACACTACGAGCAGTACTTC.

V and J are TRBV10-3 and TRBJ1-1; 8 positions match TRBD1. Germline V CDR1 and CDR2: ENHRY, SYGVKD. J was trimmed by 1 base and V by 9 bases; bases with no gene match: 7. The CDR3 covers 14 residues. CDR3 residues: CAIAYGQGNTEAFF. The CDR3, as DNA: TGTGCCATTGCTTACGGACAGGGGAACACTGAAGCTTTCTTT.

This clone has more than one count but fewer than ten. The chain carries TRBV14 and TRBJ2-7, with 7 bases that match TRBD1. This CDR3 region has 14 residues. The germline CDR1 and CDR2 sequences are SGHDN and FVKESK. Trimming took 1 base from V and 4 from J; bases not matched to a gene: 4. The CDR3 reads CASSQGTGGYEQYF. DNA for the CDR3: TGTGCCAGCAGCCAAGGGACAGGCGGGTACGAGCAGTACTTC. The variable domain in full, completed from reference TRBV14 and TRBJ2-7, reads EAGVTQFPSHSVIEKGQTVTLRCDPISGHDNLYWYRRVMGKEIKFLLHFVKESKQDESGMPNNRFLAERTGGTYSTLKVQPAELEDSGVYFCASSQGTGGYEQYFGPGTRLTVT.

This chain connects TRBV27 to TRBJ1-2; 11 bases fit TRBD1. V lost 5 bases to trimming and J lost 6 bases; unmatched junction nucleotides: 8. CDR1 is MNHEY, CDR2 SMNVEV, per germline (reference sequence). The CDR3 loop spans 15 amino acids. CDR3 in amino acids: CASSPRTGGLNGYTF. The DNA of the CDR3 is TGTGCCAGCAGTCCCAGGACAGGGGGCTTAAATGGCTACACCTTC.

The chain joins TRBV29-1 to TRBJ1-1; 11 nucleotides agree with TRBD1. The germline V gene has CDR1 SQVTM and CDR2 ANQGSEA. The CDR3 totals 13 residues. V lost 5 bases, J lost 7 bases, and 6 bases stayed unmatched. The CDR3 protein is CSVSGTGGFEAFF. CDR3 nucleotide sequence: TGCAGCGTTTCCGGGACAGGGGGATTTGAAGCTTTCTTT.

V gene TRBV9 combines with J gene TRBJ1-6; tentatively, D is TRBD1 (5 bases). V was clipped by 0 bases and J by 8 bases, with 9 bases between them. The CDR3 totals 14 residues. Germline loops: CDR1 SGDLS, CDR2 YYNGEE. The CDR3 loop reads CASSVDQGDSPLHF. The CDR3 nucleotides are TGTGCCAGCAGCGTAGATCAAGGGGATTCACCCCTCCACTTT.

Only one count was recorded for this clone. This rearrangement joins TRBV6-6 to TRBJ1-1; TRBD1 agrees at 7 bases. After removal of 7 bases from V and 3 bases from J, the junction contained 8 bases not matched to a gene. Germline V gives CDR1 MNHNY, CDR2 SVGAGI (reference sequence). This CDR3 region has 14 residues. The CDR3: CASTARGRDTEAFF. The CDR3 nucleotides read TGTGCCAGCACCGCGAGGGGGCGGGACACTGAAGCTTTCTTT.

This sequence joins TRBV18 and TRBJ1-1, with 9 bases matching TRBD1. CDR3 length: 14 residues. Germline trimming cut 3 bases from V and 4 bases from J; bases unmatched to any gene: 3. CDR1 and CDR2 (germline): KGHSH, LQKENI. The CDR3 nucleotides read TGTGCCAGCTCACCGAAGGACAGGGGCACTGAAGCTTTCTTT. Translating gives CASSPKDRGTEAFF.

This chain joins TRBV19 and TRBJ1-1; no firm D call. The CDR3 covers 16 residues. The germline V gene encodes CDR1 LNHDA and CDR2 SQIVND (reference sequence). Trimming took 8 bases from V and 0 from J, leaving 19 bases between them. The DNA for the CDR3 is TGTGCCAGTGTGTCCACCGGGAGGACTATGAACACTGAAGCTTTCTTT. Translating it yields CASVSTGRTMNTEAFF.

The chain employs TRBV7-9 and TRBJ2-7, with TRBD2 identical over 8 bases. The CDR3 loop spans 18 amino acids. Per germline, CDR1 SEHNR and CDR2 FQNEAQ (reference sequence). J lost 5 bases, V lost 5 bases, and 20 bases had no gene match. The CDR3 protein is CASSQGLRGSGRTHEQYF. CDR3 nucleotide sequence: TGTGCCAGCAGCCAGGGTTTACGGGGGAGCGGGAGAACCCACGAGCAGTACTTC.

The chain joins TRBV30 to TRBJ1-1, with 9 bases matching TRBD1. Trimming removed 3 bases from V and 1 base from J; junction bases left unmatched: 9. Germline V gene lookup returns CDR1 GTSNPN and CDR2 SVGIG (reference sequence). The CDR3 is made up of 16 amino acids. The CDR3 region is CAWRPDRGSGNTEAFF. As DNA, the CDR3 is TGTGCCTGGAGGCCGGACAGGGGTAGTGGGAACACTGAAGCTTTCTTT.

This clone was seen more than once but under ten times. V is TRBV2 and J is TRBJ1-1, with 10 bases fitting TRBD1. With 5 bases clipped from V and 6 bases from J, the junction kept 15 bases outside the gene matches. The CDR3 consists of 17 residues. Germline V gives CDR1 SNHLY, CDR2 FYNNEI. CDR3 DNA sequence: TGTGCCAGCAGTAAATCAATGTTGACAGGGGGCACCGCTGAAGCTTTCTTT. This codes for CASSKSMLTGGTAEAFF.

The gene calls are TRBV19 and TRBJ1-1; D unresolved. The CDR3 length is 14 residues. Germline V gene sequence: CDR1 LNHDA, CDR2 SQIVND (reference sequence). The germline V and J ends were trimmed by 1 base and 3 bases, with 9 bases remaining between them. The CDR3 region has the DNA TGTGCCAGTAGTATAGGGCTGATCCACACTGAAGCTTTCTTT. This codes for CASSIGLIHTEAFF.

The chain uses TRBV5-5 and TRBJ1-5; D is unclear. CDR1 is SGHKS and CDR2 is YYEKEE in the germline V gene (reference sequence). Trimming removed 3 bases from V and 10 bases from J, with 14 bases in between. The CDR3 loop spans 13 amino acids. The CDR3 loop is CASSSLVEGPQHF. The CDR3, as DNA: TGTGCCAGCAGCTCCCTAGTAGAGGGTCCCCAGCATTTT.

The V call is TRBV6-2 or TRBV6-3, the J call TRBJ2-3, with 7 bases fitting TRBD2. The CDR3 loop spans 16 amino acids. The germline V gene encodes CDR1 MNHEY and CDR2 SVGEGT. V shed 5 bases, J shed 3 bases, and the junction held 11 bases outside the gene matches. This CDR3 reads CASSPPRTRITDTQYF. The CDR3 nucleotides read TGTGCCAGCAGTCCGCCCCGGACTAGAATAACAGATACGCAGTATTTT.

V gene TRBV9 combines with J gene TRBJ2-3, with a weak D call TRBD2 (6 bases). Looked up from germline, CDR1 is SGDLS and CDR2 is YYNGEE. The CDR3 spans 15 residues. V was trimmed by 4 bases and J by 0 bases, leaving 12 bases between them. The CDR3 DNA follows: TGTGCCAGCAGCATCTCTAGCGCTAGCACAGATACGCAGTATTTT. Protein sequence: CASSISSASTDTQYF.

The V gene is TRBV6-1, the J gene TRBJ2-7, with unresolved D. Germline V gives CDR1 MNHNS, CDR2 SASEGT. V dropped 2 bases and J dropped 2 bases, with 22 bases sitting between them. This CDR3 has 18 amino acids. This chain's CDR3 is CASSEPPLRSAFPYEQYF. DNA for the CDR3: TGTGCCAGCAGTGAACCTCCCCTACGCTCAGCGTTTCCCTACGAGCAGTACTTC.

This chain joins TRBV12-3 or TRBV12-4 and TRBJ2-7, with TRBD1 as a possible D gene (5 bases). CDR3 size: 12 residues. V lost 3 bases and J 5 bases, leaving 8 bases between the germline ends. Here the CDR3 reads CASSLSRDEQYF. As DNA, the CDR3 is TGTGCCAGCAGTTTGAGCAGGGACGAGCAGTACTTC.

The chain combines TRBV27 with TRBJ2-5; D is possibly TRBD2 (5 bases). The germline V gene encodes CDR1 MNHEY and CDR2 SMNVEV (reference sequence). V lost 6 bases, J lost 7 bases, and 12 bases lay in between. The CDR3 extends over 12 amino acids. CDR3 in amino acids: CASRQSRGTQYF. In DNA form, the CDR3 reads TGTGCCAGCAGGCAGTCTCGGGGGACCCAGTACTTC.

This chain joins TRBV7-9 and TRBJ2-7; tentatively, D is TRBD2 (5 bases). CDR1 and CDR2 from the germline V gene are SEHNR and FQNEAQ (reference sequence). The CDR3 is 14 residues long. The V gene lost 1 base and the J gene lost 5 bases, with 12 bases spanning the gap. The CDR3 nucleotides are TGTGCCAGCAGCTTAGATCGAGGAGGTGACGAGCAGTACTTC. Translated, it gives CASSLDRGGDEQYF.

This clone was counted once. J is TRBJ2-3 and V is TRBV6-1; perhaps TRBD2 as D (6 bases). The CDR3 runs to 14 residues. Germline values: CDR1 MNHNS, CDR2 SASEGT. Trimming pared 1 base from V and 8 bases from J, leaving 13 bases between. CDR3 in DNA: TGTGCCAGCAGTGAAGGCCCCGTCGGGGGTACGCAGTATTTT. Its translation: CASSEGPVGGTQYF.

Details on this clone: Distinct nucleotide sequences in the sample also encode this CDR3. The gene calls are TRBV6-4 and TRBJ2-1, with 9 bases that match TRBD2. Germline V CDR1 and CDR2: MRHNA, SNTAGT. V trimming: 0 bases; J trimming: 3 bases; junction bases outside the gene matches: 0. The CDR3 totals 15 residues. CDR3 in DNA: TGTGCCAGCAGTGACTCTAGCGGGAGCTACAATGAGCAGTTCTTC. Translating it yields CASSDSSGSYNEQFF.

In its sample, this clone was seen once. This chain uses TRBV19 with TRBJ1-1; TRBD1 agrees at 8 bases. Germline-derived CDR1 and CDR2 are LNHDA and SQIVND (reference sequence). The junction had 9 bases not matched to a gene; V was cut back by 5 bases and J by 1 base. The CDR3 length is 16 residues. The DNA of the CDR3 is TGTGCCAGTAGTGTCACGACAGGGGCAGGGAACACTGAAGCTTTCTTT. As protein: CASSVTTGAGNTEAFF.

J is TRBJ1-2 and V is TRBV6-5, with 7 bases matching TRBD1. The CDR3 contains 12 residues. The germline CDR1 and CDR2 sequences are MNHEY and SVGAGI. Trimming cost V 6 bases and J 8 bases; bases outside gene matches: 6. The CDR3: CASRDTGEGYTF. In nucleotides, the CDR3 is TGTGCCAGCAGGGATACAGGGGAAGGCTACACCTTC.

The chain employs TRBV7-9 and TRBJ1-3; 7 nucleotides match TRBD1. The germline V gene encodes CDR1 SEHNR and CDR2 FQNEAQ (reference sequence). The CDR3 is 16 amino acids. Losses at the gene ends were 4 bases for V and 0 bases for J; bases not matched to a gene: 6. The DNA of the CDR3 is TGTGCCAGCAGCTCCGGACAGGCTATCTCTGGAAACACCATATATTTT. This sequence encodes CASSSGQAISGNTIYF.

The chain links TRBV29-1 to TRBJ2-3; 12 positions match TRBD2. The V and J ends lost 3 bases and 4 bases, in that order; junction bases with no gene match: 5. This CDR3 is built from 15 residues. CDR1 and CDR2 (germline): SQVTM, ANQGSEA. This CDR3 reads CSVETSGSKADTQYF. In DNA form, the CDR3 reads TGCAGCGTTGAGACTAGCGGGAGTAAAGCAGATACGCAGTATTTT.

This clone appeared once. The V call is TRBV11-3, the J call TRBJ2-7; D uncertain. The length of the CDR3 is 15 residues. Trimming removed 5 bases at V and 2 bases at J, with 16 bases between. The germline CDR1 and CDR2 sequences are SGHNT and YENEEA. In nucleotides, the CDR3 is TGTGCCAGCAGCGTAGGCCAAGAGAGTCCCTACGAGCAGTACTTC. Protein product: CASSVGQESPYEQYF.

This chain uses TRBV19 with TRBJ1-5; a weak D match, TRBD1 (5 bases). The V gene lost 3 bases and the J gene lost 2 bases, with 20 bases spanning the gap. This CDR3 has 18 residues. Germline V CDR1 and CDR2: LNHDA, SQIVND (reference sequence). The CDR3 is CASSIREIQLLRNQPQHF. Written as DNA, the CDR3 is TGTGCCAGTAGTATCAGGGAAATACAGCTCCTCCGCAATCAGCCCCAGCATTTT. Variable domain in full (rest from reference TRBV19 and TRBJ1-5): DGGITQSPKYLFRKEGQNVTLSCEQNLNHDAMYWYRQDPGQGLRLIYYSQIVNDFQKGDIAEGYSVSREKKESFPLTVTSAQKNPTAFYLCASSIREIQLLRNQPQHFGDGTRLSIL.